This T cell receptor (beta chain) was sequenced for a study of blood T cell repertoires in COVID-19. Seattle researchers signed up patients amid active infection and tracked them longitudinally. In the study's own analysis: Reference gene primer amplification in the assay estimated nucleated cell counts. Here immunoSEQ multiplex PCR was the method, and the copy in TCRdb shows in-frame clones only, minus some. Clone size and the V and J calls come from that table; the DNA yielded D and trimming. The sample shows approximately 200,000 clones, roughly four fifths of them seen only once. The germline V gene has CDR1 SGHTA and CDR2 FQGTGA. The CDR3 covers 13 residues. Trimming shortened V by 4 bases and J by 11 bases, and 17 bases separated the two germline ends.

Sequenced: peripheral blood. The V call is TRBV7-3, the J call TRBJ1-1; TRBD1 might be the D (6 bases). This sequence was found in an elderly woman with COVID-19, enrolled during active disease. Here the CDR3 reads CASSSGTGGPAFF. The CDR3 DNA follows: TGTGCCAGCAGCTCCGGAACGGGGGGGCCGGCTTTCTTT.